One and the same sample provided the 28 T cell receptor beta chains below, sequenced in a study of T cells after yellow fever vaccination. TCRdb recomputed calls from the 5' RACE reads with MiXCR, one row per CDR3 protein. The table has 300,000 or so distinct CDR3 sequences, roughly 13% seen once. Specimen: CD4+ T cells sorted from PBMCs, collected 45 days after the yellow fever booster vaccination. Receptors were obtained from a man younger than 40 who received the YFV17D yellow fever vaccine.

This clonotype appeared a few times. The gene calls are TRBV16 and TRBJ1-3; D is uncertain. The V gene lost 0 bases and the J gene lost 2 bases, with 8 bases spanning the gap. CDR1 is KGHSY and CDR2 is FQNENV in the germline V gene. The CDR3 loop spans 15 amino acids. The CDR3 spells CASSQSSGTGNTIYF. The DNA of the CDR3 is TGTGCCAGCAGCCAATCGTCGGGGACTGGAAACACCATATATTTT.

Only a few counts were recorded for this clonotype. The rearrangement uses TRBV12-3 or TRBV12-4 and TRBJ2-1; the D call may be TRBD1 or TRBD2 (6 bases each). The CDR3 has 14 amino acids. Trimming removed 8 bases from V and 9 bases from J, with 20 bases in between. The chain's CDR3 is CASVGGRTVGEQFF. In DNA, the CDR3 is TGTGCCAGCGTAGGGGGGAGAACGGTGGGTGAGCAGTTCTTC.

This clonotype showed up many times. The V call is TRBV12-3 or TRBV12-4, the J call TRBJ2-7; weak D call: TRBD1 (5 bases). This CDR3 spans 14 amino acids. Deletions cut 2 bases from V and 3 bases from J, with 11 bases between. The DNA for the CDR3 is TGTGCCAGCAGTTTAACAGGACATCTCTACGAGCAGTACTTC. This sequence encodes CASSLTGHLYEQYF.

V gene TRBV10-3 combines with J gene TRBJ2-7; 7 bases line up with TRBD2. The trim removed 4 bases at V and 0 bases at J, leaving 3 bases unmatched. The CDR3 is made up of 14 amino acids. Germline loops: CDR1 ENHRY, CDR2 SYGVKD. CDR3 region: CAISVKRDSYEQYF. The CDR3 region has the DNA TGTGCCATCAGTGTTAAGCGGGACTCCTACGAGCAGTACTTC.

The chain couples TRBV7-2 to TRBJ2-5; D gene unclear. The CDR3 contains 14 residues. V lost 5 bases, J lost 3 bases, and 13 bases lay in between. Per germline, CDR1 SGHTA and CDR2 FQGNSA. The CDR3 region has the DNA TGTGCCAGCAGCAGGGCCGTGGCAAAAGAGACCCAGTACTTC. Amino acid sequence: CASSRAVAKETQYF. Full variable domain (outside the CDR3, taken from reference TRBV7-2 and TRBJ2-5): GAGVSQSPSNKVTEKGKDVELRCDPISGHTALYWYRQSLGQGLEFLIYFQGNSAPDKSGLPSDRFSAERTGGSVSTLTIQRTQQEDSAVYLCASSRAVAKETQYFGPGTRLLVL.

This rearrangement joins TRBV7-9 to TRBJ2-2; D unclear. The CDR3 has 13 residues. In germline, CDR1 is SEHNR, CDR2 FQNEAQ (reference sequence). The V end lost 5 bases, the J end lost 7 bases, and 11 bases lay between the germline ends. Here the CDR3 DNA reads TGTGCCAGCAGCCCTGTGGGCATCGGGGAGCTGTTTTTT. Protein: CASSPVGIGELFF.

The chain employs TRBV9 and TRBJ2-2; tentatively, D is TRBD1 (7 bases). In germline, CDR1 is SGDLS, CDR2 YYNGEE. The CDR3 extends over 14 amino acids. V gave up 6 bases and J gave up 6 bases, with 15 bases separating them. This CDR3 is CASTITGDSGELFF. CDR3 sequence (DNA): TGTGCCAGCACCATCACAGGGGACTCCGGGGAGCTGTTTTTT. Variable domain in full (rest from reference TRBV9 and TRBJ2-2): DSGVTQTPKHLITATGQRVTLRCSPRSGDLSVYWYQQSLDQGLQFLIQYYNGEERAKGNILERFSAQQFPDLHSELNLSSLELGDSALYFCASTITGDSGELFFGEGSRLTVL.

The chain uses TRBV5-6 and TRBJ2-1, with D maybe TRBD2 (5 bases). CDR1 and CDR2 from the germline V gene are SGHDT and YYEEEE. V was cut by 4 bases and J by 3 bases, with 11 bases left in between. CDR3 length equals 14 residues. DNA of the CDR3: TGTGCCAGCAGCCCCGGGATCCTCTACAATGAGCAGTTCTTC. This sequence encodes CASSPGILYNEQFF.

This clonotype has a count of ten or more. V and J are TRBV4-2 and TRBJ2-1, with D possibly being TRBD2 (5 bases). The CDR3 totals 17 residues. Germline values: CDR1 LGHNA, CDR2 YNFKEQ. Trimming shortened V by 0 bases and J by 4 bases, and 16 bases separated the two germline ends. In nucleotides, the CDR3 is TGTGCCAGCAGCCAAGACCGCTCTAGCTCCTCGTACAATGAGCAGTTCTTC. Amino acids: CASSQDRSSSSYNEQFF.

The chain couples TRBV9 to TRBJ2-1; the D call may be TRBD1 or TRBD2 (6 bases each). The ends were cut back, 3 bases at V and 8 bases at J, with 30 bases in the middle. The CDR3 length is 19 residues. Germline CDR1 SGDLS, CDR2 YYNGEE. CDR3 region: CASSAQRGRGTWRRDEQFF. The CDR3 DNA follows: TGTGCCAGCAGCGCTCAGAGGGGGAGAGGGACTTGGAGGAGAGATGAGCAGTTCTTC.

There are a few counts of this clonotype. The chain joins TRBV7-8 to TRBJ1-1; 8 nucleotides line up with TRBD1. The J segment lost 9 bases and the V segment lost 5 bases, leaving 11 bases of the junction unmatched. Germline-derived CDR1 and CDR2 are SGHVS and FQNEAQ. The CDR3 runs to 14 residues. CDR3 DNA sequence: TGTGCCAGCAGCCTCGGACAGGGTGGGTGGCAAGCTTTCTTT. It translates to CASSLGQGGWQAFF.

The chain is built from TRBV7-9 and TRBJ1-2; D gene unclear. Germline V gene lookup returns CDR1 SEHNR and CDR2 FQNEAQ (reference sequence). The V end was cut by 3 bases, the J end by 5 bases, with 7 bases between. This CDR3 region has 12 residues. CDR3: CASSLKEYGYTF. Here the CDR3 DNA reads TGTGCCAGCAGCTTGAAGGAGTATGGCTACACCTTC.

J is TRBJ2-7 and V is TRBV20-1, with D possibly matching TRBD2 (5 bases). CDR3 length: 15 amino acids. Germline V gene data show CDR1 as DFQATT and CDR2 as SNEGSKA (reference sequence). The V and J ends lost 3 bases and 0 bases respectively, with 15 bases between them. The CDR3 reads CSARSARGSSYEQYF. CDR3 coding DNA: TGCAGTGCTAGGTCGGCGCGAGGGAGCTCCTACGAGCAGTACTTC.

This clonotype was picked up a small number of times. This rearrangement joins TRBV29-1 to TRBJ2-3, with D tentatively TRBD2 (5 bases). The CDR3 runs to 13 residues. Germline V gives CDR1 SQVTM, CDR2 ANQGSEA. DNA for the CDR3: TGCACCGGCTCGGGGTTACGGACAGATACGCAGTATTTT. It is translated as CTGSGLRTDTQYF.

To note about this clonotype: This sequence may be a read error, since a much larger clone differs from it by one base. This sequence joins TRBV7-2 and TRBJ2-3; D remains unclear. V lost 0 bases and J lost 8, with 3 bases in between. Germline V gene lookup returns CDR1 SGHTA and CDR2 FQGNSA. This CDR3 is built from 11 residues. CDR3 residues: CASSLAATQYF. The DNA of the CDR3 is TGTGCCAGCAGCTTAGCAGCTACGCAGTATTTT.

The chain recombines TRBV20-1 with TRBJ2-3, with TRBD2 as a possible D gene (5 bases). Germline CDR1 is DFQATT and CDR2 is SNEGSKA (reference sequence). The V and J ends lost 5 bases and 0 bases respectively, with 18 bases between them. CDR3 length: 16 residues. The CDR3 nucleotides are TGCAGTGCTCTACTCCCCCGGGGTTCTAGCACAGATACGCAGTATTTT. This codes for CSALLPRGSSTDTQYF.

The rearrangement links TRBV20-1 to TRBJ1-1; D unresolved. V was clipped by 0 bases and J by 3 bases, with 5 bases between them. The CDR3 runs 12 residues. Germline CDR1 is DFQATT and CDR2 is SNEGSKA (reference sequence). This CDR3 reads CSARELDTEAFF. CDR3 DNA sequence: TGCAGTGCTAGAGAATTAGACACTGAAGCTTTCTTT.

The chain uses TRBV7-2 and TRBJ1-2, with D possibly matching TRBD1 (5 bases). CDR3 length: 16 amino acids. Germline V gene sequence: CDR1 SGHTA, CDR2 FQGNSA. The V end was cut by 5 bases, the J end by 5 bases, with 21 bases between. Written as DNA, the CDR3 is TGTGCCAGCAGCACCGATTTCGGGACGACCCTATATGGCTACACCTTC. Translating gives CASSTDFGTTLYGYTF.

This clonotype was counted a few times. The chain carries TRBV3-1 and TRBJ2-3; 11 bases fit TRBD2. Germline CDR1 reads LGHDT; CDR2 reads YNNKEL (reference sequence). V lost 4 bases, J lost 2 bases, and 11 bases stayed unmatched. The CDR3 extends over 18 amino acids. The CDR3 DNA reads as TGTGCCAGCAGCCCAAGCACGTCTAGCGGGAGGCTCACAGATACGCAGTATTTT. Amino acids: CASSPSTSSGRLTDTQYF.

This clonotype was found a few times. The chain employs TRBV7-2 and TRBJ2-1, with a tentative D call TRBD2 (7 bases). V gave up 6 bases and J gave up 7 bases, with 19 bases separating them. This CDR3 contains 15 residues. Germline lookup yields CDR1 SGHTA and CDR2 FQGNSA. CDR3 in DNA: TGTGCCAGCAGTCTAGGGGGAGGGCCTAGGAATGAGCAGTTCTTC. This gives the protein CASSLGGGPRNEQFF.

At least ten counts were recorded for this clonotype. The V and J genes are TRBV12-3 or TRBV12-4 and TRBJ2-5; 7 bases are a match to TRBD2. The V gene end was trimmed by 4 bases and the J gene end by 4 bases; junction bases not matched to a gene: 6. This CDR3 is built from 14 residues. The CDR3 region is CASSSSSSGETQYF. The CDR3 DNA sequence: TGTGCCAGCAGTTCATCGTCTAGCGGAGAGACCCAGTACTTC.

A word on this clonotype: Germline and junction disagree at one end, which may indicate a read error. The chain employs TRBV3-1 and TRBJ2-6; 11 bases map to TRBD2. Germline assignment: CDR1 LGHDT and CDR2 YNNKEL (reference sequence). The CDR3 covers 18 residues. CDR3 DNA: TGTGCCTGCAGCGGGGGGCTAGCGGGAGGTTCAGGGGCCAACGTCCTGACTTTC. Translating it yields CACSGGLAGGSGANVLTF. The entire variable domain, with the rest obtained from reference TRBV3-1 and TRBJ2-6, is as follows: DTAVSQTPKYLVTQMGNDKSIKCEQNLGHDTMYWYKQDSKKFLKIMFSYNNKELIINETVPNRFSPKSPDKAHLNLHINSLELGDSAVYFCACSGGLAGGSGANVLTFGAGSRLTVL.

The V gene is TRBV2, the J gene TRBJ1-2, with no clear D. Germline V gives CDR1 SNHLY, CDR2 FYNNEI. The CDR3 consists of 12 residues. The ends were cut back, 4 bases at V and 4 bases at J, with 7 bases in the middle. CDR3 nucleotide sequence: TGTGCCAGCAGTGCCGACATCTATGGCTACACCTTC. This codes for CASSADIYGYTF.

This clonotype was found many times. CDR3 loop: CASSGIYSGANVLTF. CDR3 sequence (DNA): TGTGCCAGCAGTGGAATATACTCTGGGGCCAACGTCCTGACTTTC. The rearrangement joins TRBV28 to TRBJ2-6; the D is unclear. The germline V gene has CDR1 MDHEN and CDR2 SYDVKM. V lost 5 bases and J 0 bases, leaving 8 bases between the germline ends. The CDR3 covers 15 residues.

This clonotype appeared a few times. The V call is TRBV5-1, the J call TRBJ2-3, with 10 positions matching TRBD1. The J segment lost 4 bases and the V segment lost 0 bases, leaving 8 bases of the junction unmatched. The CDR3 has 17 amino acids. Germline assignment: CDR1 SGHRS and CDR2 YFSETQ. CDR3 region: CASSLEVTGGRADTQYF. The CDR3 DNA is TGCGCCAGCAGCTTGGAGGTGACAGGGGGCAGAGCAGATACGCAGTATTTT.

This clonotype has a count of ten or more. The chain links TRBV5-1 to TRBJ2-6; D remains ambiguous. V was cut by 0 bases and J by 0 bases, with 7 bases left in between. Germline assignment: CDR1 SGHRS and CDR2 YFSETQ. This CDR3 spans 16 amino acids. Here the CDR3 reads CASSLGPASGANVLTF. CDR3 sequence (DNA): TGCGCCAGCAGCTTGGGTCCGGCCTCTGGGGCCAACGTCCTGACTTTC.

This clonotype turned up a few times. The chain employs TRBV20-1 and TRBJ2-1; 11 bases align to TRBD2. Germline V lookup: CDR1 DFQATT, CDR2 SNEGSKA (reference sequence). This CDR3 has 15 residues. The J segment lost 4 bases and the V segment lost 4 bases, leaving 6 bases of the junction unmatched. The CDR3 reads CSAKPGLAEYNEQFF. CDR3 nucleotides: TGCAGTGCTAAGCCGGGACTAGCGGAATACAATGAGCAGTTCTTC.

The rearrangement links TRBV18 to TRBJ1-2, with D unresolved. The germline V and J ends were trimmed by 1 base and 6 bases, with 6 bases remaining between them. This CDR3 has 12 amino acids. From germline, CDR1 is KGHSH and CDR2 LQKENI. The CDR3 DNA reads TGTGCCAGCTCACCACGAGTTGATGGCTACACCTTC. Translation: CASSPRVDGYTF. Full variable domain (missing parts from reference TRBV18 and TRBJ1-2): NAGVMQNPRHLVRRRGQEARLRCSPMKGHSHVYWYRQLPEEGLKFMVYLQKENIIDESGMPKERFSAEFPKEGPSILRIQQVVRGDSAAYFCASSPRVDGYTFGSGTRLTVV.